This T cell receptor (beta chain) is from a study of T cells in localized non-small cell lung cancer. CDR1 LNHDA and CDR2 SQIVND come from the germline V gene (reference sequence). With 11 bases removed from V and 5 bases from J, the gap between germline ends came to 13 bases. The CDR3 is 12 residues long. Measured with immunoSEQ multiplex PCR; TCRdb has only the in-frame clones, and not every one. The sample lists 60,000 to 85,000 clones; 70% to 90% were seen once. Points on this clone: The antigen remains undetermined.

Study results and caveats: The study detected a median roughly 61 of the top 100 tumor clones in adjacent lung. Measurement of T cell clonality placed uninvolved adjacent lung highest, above the level in tumor. The tumor had only one region sequenced, so heterogeneity remains possible. The study linked higher blood T cell density to longer overall survival.

This material consisted of peripheral blood, taken before any cancer treatment. V and J are TRBV19 and TRBJ1-5, with a possible D match to TRBD1 (6 bases). The clonotype was recovered from a male donor aged 60 or older with stage III squamous cell lung carcinoma. The DNA of the CDR3 is TGTGCCTCAGGGGAGGGCTATCAGCCCCAGCATTTT. It encodes CASGEGYQPQHF. Together with reference TRBV19 and TRBJ1-5, the CDR3 gives the full variable domain: DGGITQSPKYLFRKEGQNVTLSCEQNLNHDAMYWYRQDPGQGLRLIYYSQIVNDFQKGDIAEGYSVSREKKESFPLTVTSAQKNPTAFYLCASGEGYQPQHFGDGTRLSIL.